These T cell receptor beta chains were read from a single sample in a study of blood T cell repertoires in COVID-19. Measured with immunoSEQ multiplex PCR; TCRdb has only the in-frame clones, and not every one. The sample yields 60,000 to 95,000 clones, 90% to 95% seen once. The source material was peripheral blood. These receptor sequences come from a human donor in a cohort sampled during active COVID-19. CDR3s include the opening cysteine and the closing phenylalanine or tryptophan. The order of the fields is J gene, clone size, V gene, D gene, CDR3 DNA, CDR3 protein. D genes are given only for firm matches. Some rows have no size entry. The others give once, few or many, or a class for an expanded clone.

j_call: TRBJ2-5; clone_size: once; v_call: TRBV4-1; d_call: TRBD2; cdr3_nt: TGCGCCAGCAGCCAAAGGGATACTAGCGGGGATCCACAAGAGACCCAGTACTTC; cdr3_aa: CASSQRDTSGDPQETQYF
j_call: TRBJ1-2; clone_size: .; v_call: TRBV6-6; d_call: TRBD1; cdr3_nt: TGTGCCAGCAGCCCTCAAAGGGGACAGGGTAGCTATGGCTACACCTTC; cdr3_aa: CASSPQRGQGSYGYTF
j_call: TRBJ2-5; clone_size: .; v_call: TRBV6-5; d_call: TRBD2; cdr3_nt: TGTGCCAGCAACCTAGCGGGGAAAGAGACCCAGTACTTC; cdr3_aa: CASNLAGKETQYF
j_call: TRBJ2-3; clone_size: .; v_call: TRBV7-2; d_call: TRBD1; cdr3_nt: TGTGCCAGCAGCTTAGGCCGGGACAGTCGAGTCAGCACAGATACGCAGTATTTT; cdr3_aa: CASSLGRDSRVSTDTQYF
j_call: TRBJ2-2; clone_size: .; v_call: TRBV7-2; d_call: .; cdr3_nt: TGTGCCAGCAGCTTTGTTAGTACCGGGGAGCTGTTTTTT; cdr3_aa: CASSFVSTGELFF
j_call: TRBJ2-2; clone_size: .; v_call: TRBV7-3; d_call: TRBD1; cdr3_nt: TGTGCCAGCAGCTTCGACAGGGGATCGAACACCGGGGAGCTGTTTTTT; cdr3_aa: CASSFDRGSNTGELFF
j_call: TRBJ1-4; clone_size: .; v_call: TRBV5-1; d_call: .; cdr3_nt: TGCGCCAGCAGCTTAGGGGTAACTAATGAAAAACTGTTTTTT; cdr3_aa: CASSLGVTNEKLFF
j_call: TRBJ1-2; clone_size: once; v_call: TRBV19; d_call: TRBD1; cdr3_nt: TGTGCCAGTAGTATAGAGGGGACAGTTGTGACTGTTGACTATGGCTACACCTTC; cdr3_aa: CASSIEGTVVTVDYGYTF
j_call: TRBJ1-1; clone_size: .; v_call: TRBV5-4; d_call: .; cdr3_nt: TGTGCCAGCAGCTTGTATCTGGGAGACACTGAAGCTTTCTTT; cdr3_aa: CASSLYLGDTEAFF
j_call: TRBJ1-6; clone_size: .; v_call: TRBV2; d_call: TRBD1; cdr3_nt: TGTGCCAGCAGTGGGGACAGGGGAAATTCACCCCTCCACTTT; cdr3_aa: CASSGDRGNSPLHF
j_call: TRBJ1-4; clone_size: medium-sized; v_call: TRBV2; d_call: .; cdr3_nt: TGTGCCAGCACCCCCCGAGGGGGAACTAATGAAAAACTGTTTTTT; cdr3_aa: CASTPRGGTNEKLFF
j_call: TRBJ1-2; clone_size: .; v_call: TRBV6-5; d_call: .; cdr3_nt: TGTGCCAGCAGTTACTCGATAGGAGGGAACTATGGCTACACCTTC; cdr3_aa: CASSYSIGGNYGYTF
j_call: TRBJ1-2; clone_size: .; v_call: TRBV5-1; d_call: .; cdr3_nt: TGCGCCAGCAGCCTGGGGGGCGACAGAAACTACACCTTC; cdr3_aa: CASSLGGDRNYTF
j_call: TRBJ1-2; clone_size: .; v_call: TRBV5-4; d_call: TRBD1; cdr3_nt: TGTGCCAGCAGCACCGCGGGACAGACATATAATACCTTC; cdr3_aa: CASSTAGQTYNTF
j_call: TRBJ2-1; clone_size: .; v_call: TRBV13; d_call: .; cdr3_nt: TGTGCCAGCAGCTTAGGGACAGGAGACAATGAGCAGTTCTTC; cdr3_aa: CASSLGTGDNEQFF
j_call: TRBJ2-1; clone_size: once; v_call: TRBV7-3; d_call: TRBD1; cdr3_nt: TGTGCCAGCGGTCAATCGGGACAGCCCTACAATGAGCAGTTCTTC; cdr3_aa: CASGQSGQPYNEQFF
j_call: TRBJ2-3; clone_size: .; v_call: TRBV3-1/TRBV3-2; d_call: TRBD2; cdr3_nt: TGTGCCAGCAGCCAAGCGGGGGGAGGGTATACGCAGTATTTT; cdr3_aa: CASSQAGGGYTQYF
j_call: TRBJ2-7; clone_size: .; v_call: TRBV5-4; d_call: TRBD1; cdr3_nt: TGTGCCAGCAGAAAGGACAGGGGCAGCTACGAGCAGTACTTC; cdr3_aa: CASRKDRGSYEQYF
j_call: TRBJ1-5; clone_size: .; v_call: TRBV7-2; d_call: TRBD1; cdr3_nt: TGTGCCAGCAGCCCCACGCTGTGGACAGGGTATAGCAATCAGCCCCAGCATTTT; cdr3_aa: CASSPTLWTGYSNQPQHF
j_call: TRBJ1-4; clone_size: .; v_call: TRBV19; d_call: TRBD1; cdr3_nt: TGTGCCAGTTCGGACAGGGGCTCAACTAATGAAAAACTGTTTTTT; cdr3_aa: CASSDRGSTNEKLFF
j_call: TRBJ1-5; clone_size: .; v_call: TRBV6-5; d_call: .; cdr3_nt: TGTGCCAGCAGTATCCTTGATCAGCCCCAGCATTTT; cdr3_aa: CASSILDQPQHF
j_call: TRBJ2-5; clone_size: .; v_call: TRBV21-1; d_call: .; cdr3_nt: TGTGCCAGCAGCAAAGTGGACAGGGATGGAGAGACCCAGTACTTC; cdr3_aa: CASSKVDRDGETQYF
j_call: TRBJ2-7; clone_size: few; v_call: TRBV2; d_call: .; cdr3_nt: TGTGCCAGCGGCAGGGATACCTACGAGCAGTACTTC; cdr3_aa: CASGRDTYEQYF
j_call: TRBJ1-1; clone_size: .; v_call: TRBV6-5; d_call: TRBD1; cdr3_nt: TGTGCCAGCAGCAGGGGACAGACTATGAACACTGAAGCTTTCTTT; cdr3_aa: CASSRGQTMNTEAFF
j_call: TRBJ1-4; clone_size: .; v_call: TRBV7-2; d_call: .; cdr3_nt: TGTGCCAGCAGCTTAGCGGTGGGGGGTGGTGAAAAACTGTTTTTT; cdr3_aa: CASSLAVGGGEKLFF
j_call: TRBJ2-1; clone_size: .; v_call: TRBV10-3; d_call: TRBD2; cdr3_nt: TGTGCCATCAGTAAGACTAGCGGGGGGGCTTTTTCCTACAATGAGCAGTTCTTC; cdr3_aa: CAISKTSGGAFSYNEQFF
j_call: TRBJ1-2; clone_size: .; v_call: TRBV6-2/TRBV6-3; d_call: .; cdr3_nt: TGTGCCAGCAGTTACACCCAGGGATCCGGCCTTAGGGTCGATGGCTACACCTTC; cdr3_aa: CASSYTQGSGLRVDGYTF
j_call: TRBJ1-1; clone_size: .; v_call: TRBV19; d_call: .; cdr3_nt: TGTGCCAGTAGTATTGGACAGAGCTTCGCTGAAGCTTTCTTT; cdr3_aa: CASSIGQSFAEAFF
j_call: TRBJ1-4; clone_size: .; v_call: TRBV4-2; d_call: .; cdr3_nt: TGTGCCAGCAGCCAAGATAAGGGTCAGGGTGCAACTAATGAAAAACTGTTTTTT; cdr3_aa: CASSQDKGQGATNEKLFF
j_call: TRBJ2-5; clone_size: .; v_call: TRBV9; d_call: .; cdr3_nt: TGTGCCAGCAGCCTTGGGACTTCCAGAGAGACCCAGTACTTC; cdr3_aa: CASSLGTSRETQYF
j_call: TRBJ2-5; clone_size: .; v_call: TRBV5-1; d_call: .; cdr3_nt: TGCGCCAGCAGCGACGGACTAACCCAAGAGACCCAGTACTTC; cdr3_aa: CASSDGLTQETQYF
j_call: TRBJ1-5; clone_size: .; v_call: TRBV6-5; d_call: TRBD1; cdr3_nt: TGTGCCAGCAGAGGAACGACAGGGGCGGAACAGCCCCAGCATTTT; cdr3_aa: CASRGTTGAEQPQHF
j_call: TRBJ2-5; clone_size: .; v_call: TRBV5-4; d_call: TRBD2; cdr3_nt: TGTGCCAGCAGCTTAGCGGGGGCCCAAGAGACCCAGTACTTC; cdr3_aa: CASSLAGAQETQYF